Below, 7 T cell receptor beta chains from the same sample are listed, as sequenced in a study of neurological immune-mediated disorders. Time point of the sample: technical triplicate 1. TCRdb redid the calling of the 5' RACE reads with MiXCR, one entry per CDR3 protein. The profile covers 25,000 or so distinct CDR3 sequences, with about 13% appearing a single time and approximately 5% taken by the ten largest. The sample consisted of CD4+ T cells from blood. These receptors all come from a female donor with HTLV-1-associated myelopathy (HAM/TSP).

This clonotype was seen at least ten times. V gene TRBV7-2 combines with J gene TRBJ2-1; 16 nucleotides align to TRBD2. After removal of 3 bases from V and 0 bases from J, the junction contained 11 bases not matched to a gene. This CDR3 is built from 21 residues. CDR1 and CDR2 from the germline V gene are SGHTA and FQGNSA. CDR3 coding DNA: TGTGCCAGCAGCTTGGGTGGGACTAGCGGGAGGGCCCGGAGCTCCTACAATGAGCAGTTCTTC. Its translation is CASSLGGTSGRARSSYNEQFF.

This clonotype occurred many times. The rearrangement links TRBV9 to TRBJ2-7; possibly TRBD1 for D (7 bases). Per the germline V gene, CDR1 is SGDLS and CDR2 is YYNGEE. Trimming pared 3 bases from V and 7 bases from J, leaving 11 bases between. The CDR3 covers 12 residues. This CDR3 is CASSGQGGEQYF. The CDR3 DNA follows: TGTGCCAGCAGCGGTCAGGGGGGAGAGCAGTACTTC.

This clonotype was counted many times. CDR3 coding DNA: TGCAGCGTTGCTCGGACTAGCGGGTACAATGAGCAGTTCTTC. Translation gives CSVARTSGYNEQFF. The V call is TRBV29-1, the J call TRBJ2-1, with TRBD2 matching over 11 bases. Germline CDR1 and CDR2: SQVTM and ANQGSEA. The CDR3 runs 14 residues. V dropped 4 bases and J dropped 4; count of bases not matched to a gene: 3.

This clonotype was observed at least ten times. The CDR3 sequence: CATSREKGSNTEAFF. For the CDR3, the DNA is TGTGCCACCAGCAGAGAGAAGGGGTCGAACACTGAAGCTTTCTTT. The chain combines TRBV15 with TRBJ1-1; D is possibly TRBD1 (5 bases). This CDR3 has 15 amino acids. V lost 0 bases and J 1 base, leaving 9 bases between the germline ends. CDR1 and CDR2 from the germline V gene are LNHNV and YYDKDF (reference sequence).

This clonotype was found many times. The chain uses TRBV20-1 and TRBJ2-7, with D possibly TRBD2 on 7 matching bases. Trimming removed 0 bases from V and 6 bases from J, with 12 bases in between. The CDR3 loop spans 13 amino acids. The germline V gene has CDR1 DFQATT and CDR2 SNEGSKA (reference sequence). The chain's CDR3 is CSAREGGAGEQYF. The CDR3 DNA follows: TGCAGTGCTAGAGAGGGGGGGGCTGGCGAGCAGTACTTC.

This clonotype was seen many times. The junction differs from germline at one of its ends, possibly a read error. The chain recombines TRBV20-1 with TRBJ2-1; 7 bases agree with TRBD1. CDR3 length: 14 amino acids. Germline CDR1 DFQATT, CDR2 SNEGSKA (reference sequence). The CDR3 DNA follows: TGCAGTGCCAGAGACAGGGATTCCTACAATGAGCAGTTCTTC. Its protein is CSARDRDSYNEQFF.

In its sample, this clonotype was seen many times. This chain links TRBV18 with TRBJ2-1; possibly TRBD2 for D (5 bases). With 1 base removed from V and 9 bases from J, the gap between germline ends came to 7 bases. Germline assignment: CDR1 KGHSH and CDR2 LQKENI. The CDR3 is 12 amino acids. The CDR3 DNA reads as TGTGCCAGCTCACCACTAGCGCGTGAGCAGTTCTTC. Its translation: CASSPLAREQFF.